These 17 T cell receptor beta chains originate from one sample sequenced in a study of T cell clonality in common variable immunodeficiency. This table comes from immunoSEQ multiplex PCR, and its TCRdb copy is limited to in-frame clones, with some not included. This sample comprises about 64,000 clones, none seen once only. The specimen sequenced was peripheral blood mononuclear cells. The receptors stem from a person aged 18-70 years in good health.

This clone was counted many times. The CDR3 end is not reached by the read, which stops 3 residues before it; the germline J gene fills it in. The V gene is TRBV4-1, the J gene TRBJ2-5, with D unclear. V was clipped by 0 bases and J by 2 bases, with 13 bases between them. Germline CDR1 MGHRA, CDR2 YSYEKL. CDR3 length: 16 amino acids. The CDR3 here is CASSQDYPTLQETQYF. CDR3 DNA (partial): TGCGCCAGCAGCCAAGACTACCCGACATTACAAGAGACC.

This clone has at least ten counts. Coverage ceases 3 residues before the CDR3 finishes, and the germline J gene fills in the end. The chain combines TRBV30 with TRBJ2-7; no reliable D call. Trimming shortened V by 3 bases and J by 2 bases, and 20 bases separated the two germline ends. There are 16 residues in the CDR3. Germline CDR1 reads GTSNPN; CDR2 reads SVGIG (reference sequence). CDR3 loop: CAWSHSSGPWTYEQYF. The sequenced CDR3 bases are TGTGCCTGGAGCCACTCGTCGGGTCCTTGGACCTACGAG.

This clone showed up many times. The read terminates 3 residues ahead of where the CDR3 ends, so the germline J gene completes it. The gene calls are TRBV6-2 or TRBV6-3 and TRBJ1-5, with D possibly matching TRBD1 (6 bases). Germline V gene lookup returns CDR1 MNHEY and CDR2 SVGEGT. There are 13 residues in the CDR3. With 7 bases removed from V and 7 bases from J, the gap between germline ends came to 14 bases. The CDR3 sequence is CASTPGDRQPQHF. CDR3 DNA, as far as it was read: TGTGCCAGCACGCCAGGGGACCGACAGCCC.

This clone was detected ten times or more. The read comes to an end 3 residues before the CDR3 does, leaving the germline J gene to fill in the end. The chain is built from TRBV6-1 and TRBJ2-1; no definite D call. Germline CDR1 MNHNS, CDR2 SASEGT. The CDR3 loop spans 14 amino acids. The germline V and J ends were trimmed by 2 bases and 3 bases, with 8 bases remaining between them. The part of the CDR3 DNA that was read is TGTGCCAGCAGTGAAAGGGCGCGCTACAATGAG. This encodes CASSERARYNE. The entire CDR3 sequence reads CASSERARYNEQFF.

The table lists this clone with many counts. Read data end 3 residues before the CDR3 end; the end is taken from the germline J gene. The chain uses TRBV5-1 and TRBJ1-3; no firm D call. The V end was cut by 4 bases, the J end by 0 bases, with 8 bases between. CDR3 length: 14 amino acids. The germline V gene encodes CDR1 SGHRS and CDR2 YFSETQ. The CDR3 loop is CASSGGSSGNTIYF. Incomplete CDR3 DNA: TGCGCCAGCAGCGGCGGGAGCTCTGGAAACACC. The full variable domain, in which reference TRBV5-1 and TRBJ1-3 provide the parts outside the CDR3, is KAGVTQTPRYLIKTRGQQVTLSCSPISGHRSVSWYQQTPGQGLQFLFEYFSETQRNKGNFPGRFSGRQFSNSRSEMNVSTLELGDSALYLCASSGGSSGNTIYFGEGSWLTVV.

This clone was recorded at least ten times. The read comes to an end 3 residues before the CDR3 does, leaving the germline J gene to fill in the end. The V and J genes are TRBV2 and TRBJ2-2; 10 bases are a match to TRBD2. Unmatched junction bases numbered 2, after V lost 6 bases and J lost 7 bases. In germline, CDR1 is SNHLY, CDR2 FYNNEI. This CDR3 comprises 13 residues. CDR3 loop: CASREREGGELFF. The CDR3 bases that were read are TGTGCCAGCAGGGAGCGGGAGGGCGGGGAG.

This clone was detected many times. The read halts 3 residues ahead of the CDR3 end, with the missing end drawn from the germline J gene. J is TRBJ2-3 and V is TRBV20-1; TRBD1 might be the D (5 bases). V shed 1 base and J shed 1 base, with 12 bases lying between them. The germline gives CDR1 DFQATT, CDR2 SNEGSKA (reference sequence). The CDR3 is 15 amino acids. CDR3 bases read: TGCAGTGCTAGAGGGGCAGGGTCGGGCACAGATACG. It yields the protein CSARGAGSGTDT. The entire CDR3 sequence reads CSARGAGSGTDTQYF.

As concerns this clone: The read stops 3 residues short of the end of the CDR3; the missing end is completed from the germline J gene. The chain couples TRBV19 to TRBJ2-7; TRBD1 matches 10 bases. The junction had 4 bases not matched to a gene; V was cut back by 5 bases and J by 3 bases. Germline V CDR1 and CDR2: LNHDA, SQIVND (reference sequence). CDR3 length: 14 residues. The DNA read from the CDR3 is TGTGCCAGTAGTCCCGGGACAGGGGTCTACGAG. It encodes CASSPGTGVYE. The whole CDR3 reads CASSPGTGVYEQYF.

This clone was recorded at least ten times. The observed sequence ends 3 residues before the CDR3 terminus, with the missing tail filled in from the germline J gene. The rearrangement links TRBV19 to TRBJ1-5; D ambiguous. Germline lookup yields CDR1 LNHDA and CDR2 SQIVND (reference sequence). The CDR3 spans 14 residues. V dropped 3 bases and J dropped 6 bases, with 12 bases sitting between them. The CDR3 reads CASSIESDTQPQHF. The sequenced CDR3 bases are TGTGCCAGTAGTATTGAATCAGATACTCAGCCC.

The sample holds many counts of this clone. The CDR3 end falls 3 residues outside the read, so it is completed with the germline J gene. The chain employs TRBV18 and TRBJ2-1; D is unresolved. CDR3 length: 13 amino acids. Trimming left V 6 bases short and J 5 bases short, with 11 bases between. Germline assignment: CDR1 KGHSH and CDR2 LQKENI. The CDR3 DNA, read in part, is TGTGCCAGCTCTCGGGTTGCCAACAATGAG. Encoded protein: CASSRVANNE. The entire CDR3 protein reads CASSRVANNEQFF.

This clone was counted ten times or more. The CDR3 extends 3 residues past the end of the read, so its final part is completed from the germline J gene. The rearrangement joins TRBV7-9 to TRBJ1-4; 10 bases align to TRBD1. This CDR3 is built from 15 residues. The germline V gene encodes CDR1 SEHNR and CDR2 FQNEAQ (reference sequence). The ends lost 5 bases at V and 7 bases at J; junction bases unmatched: 7. CDR3 protein: CASSPRDRGREKLFF. CDR3 bases read: TGTGCCAGCAGCCCCCGGGACAGGGGACGTGAAAAA.

This clone has only a few counts. The read terminates 3 residues before the CDR3 end, so the remaining end is supplied by the germline J gene. This rearrangement joins TRBV7-9 to TRBJ1-2, with a weak D call TRBD1 (5 bases). The V end was cut by 4 bases, the J end by 7 bases, with 16 bases between. CDR1 SEHNR and CDR2 FQNEAQ come from the germline V gene (reference sequence). The CDR3 covers 14 residues. The CDR3 bases that were read are TGTGCCAGCAGCTCCCTTGGCGGGGGAAGTGGC. It specifies CASSSLGGGSG. The full CDR3 protein is CASSSLGGGSGYTF.

This clone was counted at least ten times. The read finishes 3 residues shy of the CDR3 end, and the germline J gene is used to complete it. The rearrangement links TRBV11-2 to TRBJ1-4; TRBD1 aligns across 9 bases. Trimming removed 2 bases from V and 8 bases from J; junction bases left unmatched: 6. The CDR3 loop spans 15 amino acids. In germline, CDR1 is SGHAT, CDR2 FQNNGV. The CDR3 protein is CASSLPGTGWEKLFF. The sequenced CDR3 bases are TGTGCCAGCAGCTTACCCGGGACAGGGTGGGAAAAA.

This clone was seen ten or more times. The CDR3 end lies 3 residues beyond the end of the read and is filled in from the germline J gene. The rearrangement uses TRBV19 and TRBJ2-3; D gene uncertain. The CDR3 spans 14 residues. CDR1 LNHDA and CDR2 SQIVND come from the germline V gene (reference sequence). The covered CDR3 bases are TGTGCCAGTAGTATATCCAGAGAGGTTGAGACG. It specifies CASSISREVET. In full, the CDR3 is CASSISREVETQYF.

This clone was picked up many times. The read ends 3 residues before the CDR3 terminus; that terminus is restored from the germline J gene. V and J are TRBV7-6 and TRBJ2-2; 10 bases fit TRBD1. V lost 5 bases to trimming and J lost 7 bases; unmatched junction nucleotides: 7. The CDR3 covers 15 residues. Germline V lookup: CDR1 SGHVS, CDR2 FNYEAQ. The part of the CDR3 DNA that was read is TGTGCCAGCAGCACAAGACAGGGGGCGGGCGGGGAG. This translates into CASSTRQGAGGE. The CDR3 in its entirety is CASSTRQGAGGELFF.

In this sample, this clone turned up many times. The read terminates 3 residues ahead of where the CDR3 ends, so the germline J gene completes it. The chain combines TRBV19 with TRBJ2-6; the D is unclear. Trimming shortened V by 5 bases and J by 2 bases, and 4 bases separated the two germline ends. CDR3 size: 13 residues. Germline V gives CDR1 LNHDA, CDR2 SQIVND (reference sequence). CDR3 loop: CASSRPGANVLTF. CDR3 DNA, as far as it was read: TGTGCCAGTAGTCGTCCTGGGGCCAACGTC.

This clone was picked up many times. One end of the junction is discordant with germline, which a read error may explain. Coverage ceases 3 residues before the CDR3 finishes, and the germline J gene fills in the end. The rearrangement uses TRBV6-2 or TRBV6-3 and TRBJ2-1; either TRBD1 or TRBD2 may supply D (7 bases each). The CDR3 has 14 amino acids. Germline CDR1 reads MNHEY; CDR2 reads SVGEGT. The CDR3 region is CASSYYRGGNEQFF. The sequenced CDR3 bases are TGTGCCAGCAGCTACTACAGGGGAGGGAATGAG.